The 2 T cell receptor beta chains reported below all come from one sample, sequenced in a study of regulatory and conventional T cells in RAG deficiency. Blood CD4+ CD25-high CD127-low regulatory T cells supplied the genomic DNA template. Profiled with immunoSEQ multiplex PCR; TCRdb holds only in-frame clones, not every one. The table lists roughly 20,000 clones, about nine tenths of them singletons. These records were also assigned to another study, of regulatory T cells. Turning to that study: The PCR used 52 TRBV and 13 TRBJ primers.

The sample was Tregs sorted from blood. All receptors derive from a human donor in good health.

The chain is built from TRBV6-6 and TRBJ1-1, with a tentative D call TRBD1 (6 bases). Germline-derived CDR1 and CDR2 are MNHNY and SVGAGI (reference sequence). V dropped 7 bases and J dropped 4 bases, with 16 bases sitting between them. The CDR3 length is 14 residues. For the CDR3, the DNA is TGTGCCAGCAACATTAACAGGGTAGGCACTGAAGCTTTCTTT. Translating gives CASNINRVGTEAFF.

The chain joins TRBV18 to TRBJ1-5; D gene unclear. Deletions cut 3 bases from V and 3 bases from J, with 6 bases between. CDR1 KGHSH and CDR2 LQKENI come from the germline V gene. The CDR3 covers 13 residues. The CDR3 spells CASSPANNQPQHF. The CDR3 DNA follows: TGTGCCAGCTCACCCGCGAACAATCAGCCCCAGCATTTT.